Presented here are 27 T cell receptor beta chains from one specimen sequenced in a study of T cells in Graves' hyperthyroidism and ophthalmopathy. Amplification of TCR beta CDR3 regions was performed using RNA transcripts as template. The HTBI primer set served for first-round RT-PCR of the TCR CDR3. A single record per CDR3 protein comes from TCRdb applying MiXCR to the multiplex PCR reads. The table records 540,000 or so distinct CDR3 sequences, 35% to 55% of them present only once. The sequenced sample was peripheral blood or thyroid tissue (not recorded which). Source of these receptors: an adult woman with Graves' disease, either hyperthyroidism or ophthalmopathy (not recorded which).

The table lists this clonotype with many counts. This chain uses TRBV20-1 with TRBJ2-7, with 12 positions matching TRBD1. The length of the CDR3 is 15 residues. CDR1 and CDR2 from the germline V gene are DFQATT and SNEGSKA (reference sequence). V dropped 0 bases and J dropped 7; count of bases not matched to a gene: 7. CDR3 in amino acids: CSARDPGTGGGEQYF. DNA of the CDR3: TGCAGTGCTAGAGATCCGGGGACAGGGGGCGGGGAGCAGTACTTC.

V gene TRBV7-9 combines with J gene TRBJ2-7; D is perhaps TRBD1 (6 bases). The CDR3 extends over 13 amino acids. From germline, CDR1 is SEHNR and CDR2 FQNEAQ (reference sequence). The V end lost 5 bases, the J end lost 4 bases, and 12 bases lay between the germline ends. The CDR3 DNA sequence: TGTGCCAGCAGCCTGGAACAGGGTTACGAGCAGTACTTC. Its translation: CASSLEQGYEQYF.

Ten or more counts support this clonotype. The genes are TRBV2 and TRBJ2-7, with TRBD1 as a possible D gene (6 bases). V lost 5 bases, J lost 3 bases, and 11 bases lay in between. Germline CDR1 SNHLY, CDR2 FYNNEI. CDR3 length: 13 residues. Here the CDR3 reads CASSRTALYEQYF. In nucleotides, the CDR3 is TGTGCCAGCAGTAGGACAGCACTCTACGAGCAGTACTTC.

This clonotype occurred a few times. V is TRBV30 and J is TRBJ1-1; unclear D gene. Deletions cut 2 bases from V and 7 bases from J, with 11 bases between. Germline CDR1 GTSNPN, CDR2 SVGIG (reference sequence). The length of the CDR3 is 12 residues. The DNA for the CDR3 is TGTGCCTGGAGTAACACAGCTTATGAAGCTTTCTTT. Translation: CAWSNTAYEAFF.

This clonotype has ten or more counts. This chain connects TRBV4-1 to TRBJ2-7; D tentatively fits TRBD1 or TRBD2 (5 bases each). Per germline, CDR1 MGHRA and CDR2 YSYEKL. The CDR3 spans 13 residues. Trimming removed 4 bases from V and 3 bases from J, with 10 bases in between. The CDR3 reads CASSRGPVYEQYF. For the CDR3, the DNA is TGCGCCAGCAGCCGGGGACCCGTCTACGAGCAGTACTTC.

This clonotype turned up a few times. The chain employs TRBV19 and TRBJ2-3; the D is unclear. Looked up from germline, CDR1 is LNHDA and CDR2 is SQIVND (reference sequence). V was shortened by 5 bases and J by 1 base, with 13 bases between the two germline ends. The CDR3 is made up of 15 amino acids. The CDR3: CASSQTGLGTDTQYF. CDR3 coding DNA: TGTGCCAGTAGTCAGACCGGGCTCGGCACAGATACGCAGTATTTT.

This clonotype was counted only a few times. The chain carries TRBV7-9 and TRBJ2-5; D may be TRBD2 (5 bases). Germline assignment: CDR1 SEHNR and CDR2 FQNEAQ (reference sequence). This CDR3 has 14 residues. V was clipped by 5 bases and J by 3 bases, with 13 bases between them. The CDR3 DNA is TGTGCCAGCAGCGAATTTTGGCGGGAAGAGACCCAGTACTTC. As protein: CASSEFWREETQYF.

This clonotype appeared many times. The V gene is TRBV29-1, the J gene TRBJ1-1, with 10 positions matching TRBD1. Germline CDR1 SQVTM, CDR2 ANQGSEA. The V segment lost 5 bases and the J segment 4 bases; nucleotides outside the gene matches: 7. The CDR3 length is 14 residues. CDR3 in amino acids: CSVHRQGAVTEAFF. The CDR3 DNA is TGCAGCGTTCATCGACAGGGGGCAGTCACTGAAGCTTTCTTT.

The J gene is TRBJ1-4, the V gene TRBV20-1; D is unclear. Between the trimmed V and J ends, which lost 3 bases and 8 bases, there was a span of 13 bases. This CDR3 has 13 amino acids. The germline V gene has CDR1 DFQATT and CDR2 SNEGSKA (reference sequence). The CDR3 DNA reads as TGCAGTGCTAGGACTAGCGGGAGGGAAAAACTGTTTTTT. Protein: CSARTSGREKLFF.

In this sample, this clonotype turned up a few times. The chain employs TRBV7-2 and TRBJ1-4; possible D gene TRBD1, 5 bases. CDR3 size: 12 residues. The germline V and J ends were trimmed by 3 bases and 8 bases, with 7 bases remaining between them. The germline CDR1 and CDR2 sequences are SGHTA and FQGNSA. Here the CDR3 reads CASSFAGEKLFF. The CDR3 nucleotides read TGTGCCAGCAGCTTCGCAGGGGAAAAACTGTTTTTT.

The V call is TRBV29-1, the J call TRBJ1-1; 9 bases match TRBD1. The CDR3 runs 19 residues. Per germline, CDR1 SQVTM and CDR2 ANQGSEA. Trimming took 0 bases from V and 5 from J; bases not matched to a gene: 19. The CDR3 DNA reads TGCAGCGTTGAAGAGGCGGGGGCCGGGAACAGGGGGCGGTGGACTGAAGCTTTCTTT. It specifies CSVEEAGAGNRGRWTEAFF.

The J gene is TRBJ1-6, the V gene TRBV2; D is unclear. The CDR3 sequence is 15 residues long. Per the germline V gene, CDR1 is SNHLY and CDR2 is FYNNEI. With 6 bases removed from V and 1 base from J, the gap between germline ends came to 10 bases. The DNA for the CDR3 is TGTGCCAGCAGCTTACAAGGGTCCTATAATTCACCCCTCCACTTT. Translating gives CASSLQGSYNSPLHF.

This clonotype was recorded at least ten times. The genes are TRBV19 and TRBJ1-5; D is possibly TRBD1 (6 bases). The CDR3 runs 15 residues. V was pared by 3 bases and J by 5 bases, with 14 bases between. Per the germline V gene, CDR1 is LNHDA and CDR2 is SQIVND (reference sequence). The CDR3 reads CASSISGGPYQPQHF. CDR3 DNA sequence: TGTGCCAGTAGTATCAGCGGGGGCCCATATCAGCCCCAGCATTTT. Drawing the rest from reference TRBV19 and TRBJ1-5, the complete variable domain is DGGITQSPKYLFRKEGQNVTLSCEQNLNHDAMYWYRQDPGQGLRLIYYSQIVNDFQKGDIAEGYSVSREKKESFPLTVTSAQKNPTAFYLCASSISGGPYQPQHFGDGTRLSIL.

Note on this clonotype: An end of the junction differs from the germline gene, which may be a read error. The chain joins TRBV28 to TRBJ2-6; possibly TRBD2 for D (5 bases). The CDR3 consists of 16 residues. Germline loops: CDR1 MDHEN, CDR2 SYDVKM. CDR3 coding DNA: TGTGCCCGCAGTTTATTGAGGGCCTCTGGGGCCAACGTCCTGACTTTC. This codes for CARSLLRASGANVLTF.

The chain is built from TRBV27 and TRBJ2-2; unclear D gene. Germline V gene lookup returns CDR1 MNHEY and CDR2 SMNVEV (reference sequence). The CDR3 has 18 residues. The V gene lost 2 bases and the J gene lost 0 bases, with 16 bases spanning the gap. The CDR3 protein is CASSLRRFWATNTGELFF. The CDR3 region has the DNA TGTGCCAGCAGTTTACGACGTTTCTGGGCGACGAACACCGGGGAGCTGTTTTTT.

There are many counts of this clonotype. DNA for the CDR3: TGTGCCATCAGTGCGGAACAGGGGAGCAATCAGCCCCAGCATTTT. Translating it yields CAISAEQGSNQPQHF. J is TRBJ1-5 and V is TRBV10-3, with TRBD1 identical over 7 bases. Losses at the gene ends were 4 bases for V and 1 base for J; bases not matched to a gene: 4. The CDR3 runs 15 residues. The V gene's germline CDR1 is ENHRY and CDR2 SYGVKD.

The rearrangement joins TRBV7-9 to TRBJ2-7; D uncertain. The CDR3 is 14 amino acids. Trimming removed 6 bases at V and 7 bases at J, with 19 bases between. The V gene's germline CDR1 is SEHNR and CDR2 FQNEAQ (reference sequence). CDR3: CASSALTPVGEQYF. The CDR3 bases are TGTGCCAGCAGTGCCCTGACCCCCGTGGGGGAGCAGTACTTC.

On this clonotype: Since no conserved phenylalanine or tryptophan closes the CDR3, a read error is the likely cause. The DNA is omitted, as the CDR3 cannot be located on it reliably, and the CDR3 follows TCRdb's listing. The chain is built from TRBV10-3 and TRBJ2-6; TRBD1 is the table's D call and was not checked against the DNA. In germline, CDR1 is ENHRY, CDR2 SYGVKD. Inclusive of both ends, the CDR3 amounts to 8 amino acids. The CDR3 protein is CAISVVPS.

This chain uses TRBV5-1 with TRBJ2-3; 9 bases map to TRBD2. There are 15 residues in the CDR3. J was trimmed by 5 bases and V by 5 bases; bases with no gene match: 9. Germline loops: CDR1 SGHRS, CDR2 YFSETQ. CDR3: CASRGTSFGGDTQYF. Here the CDR3 DNA reads TGCGCCAGCAGAGGGACTAGCTTTGGAGGAGATACGCAGTATTTT.

Ten or more counts support this clonotype. The chain uses TRBV7-8 and TRBJ2-7, with D hard to call. Germline V gene data show CDR1 as SGHVS and CDR2 as FQNEAQ. The CDR3 runs 13 residues. V lost 2 bases, J lost 7 bases, and 12 bases lay in between. The CDR3: CASSLYRAREQYF. In DNA, the CDR3 is TGTGCCAGCAGCTTATACCGGGCTCGAGAGCAGTACTTC. The variable domain in full, completed from reference TRBV7-8 and TRBJ2-7, reads GAGVSQSPRYKVAKRGQDVALRCDPISGHVSLFWYQQALGQGPEFLTYFQNEAQLDKSGLPSDRFFAERPEGSVSTLKIQRTQQEDSAVYLCASSLYRAREQYFGPGTRLTVT.

The chain uses TRBV24-1 and TRBJ1-5; 7 bases line up with TRBD1. Germline-derived CDR1 and CDR2 are KGHDR and SFDVKD. V lost 4 bases and J lost 4; bases outside the gene matches: 6. The CDR3 covers 15 residues. Here the CDR3 reads CATSDNDRVNQPQHF. The CDR3 nucleotides read TGTGCCACCAGTGACAATGACAGGGTGAATCAGCCCCAGCATTTT.

This clonotype has more than one count but fewer than ten. V and J are TRBV7-3 and TRBJ1-1; D unresolved. V lost 5 bases to trimming and J lost 1 base, with 8 bases between them. The CDR3 consists of 13 residues. The germline CDR1 and CDR2 sequences are SGHTA and FQGTGA. Here the CDR3 DNA reads TGTGCCAGCAGCATCGGTGCGAACACTGAAGCTTTCTTT. It specifies CASSIGANTEAFF.

J is TRBJ1-3 and V is TRBV5-1, with 8 positions matching TRBD1. This CDR3 spans 15 amino acids. Trimming at V came to 4 bases and at J to 4 bases, leaving 7 bases not matched to a gene. Germline V gives CDR1 SGHRS, CDR2 YFSETQ. The CDR3 nucleotides read TGCGCCAGCAGCCTCGGACAGGGTCACGGAAACACCATATATTTT. Protein product: CASSLGQGHGNTIYF.

This clonotype was recorded at least ten times. Written as DNA, the CDR3 is TGTGCCACCAGTGATCCGGGACTAGCGGGAGTTCGTACCGGGGAGCTGTTTTTT. Its protein product is CATSDPGLAGVRTGELFF. V and J are TRBV24-1 and TRBJ2-2; 14 bases fit TRBD2. The CDR3 length is 18 residues. The trim removed 3 bases at V and 5 bases at J, leaving 7 bases unmatched. Germline CDR1 is KGHDR and CDR2 is SFDVKD.

This clonotype was counted at least ten times. The chain is built from TRBV24-1 and TRBJ2-2, with unresolved D. The germline V gene has CDR1 KGHDR and CDR2 SFDVKD. This CDR3 is 11 amino acids long. V lost 10 bases and J 6 bases, leaving 8 bases between the germline ends. CDR3 DNA: TGTGCCACTCGATTTGCCGGGGAGCTGTTTTTT. Translation gives CATRFAGELFF.

Details on this clonotype: A read error may explain this, as a much larger clone is one base away. The chain employs TRBV7-6 and TRBJ1-6; D remains ambiguous. Germline V gene lookup returns CDR1 SGHVS and CDR2 FNYEAQ. V was pared by 0 bases and J by 9 bases, with 9 bases between. The CDR3 consists of 14 residues. This chain's CDR3 is CASSLATGCSPLHF. CDR3 nucleotide sequence: TGTGCCAGCAGCTTAGCTACGGGATGTTCACCCCTCCACTTT.

The chain is built from TRBV27 and TRBJ1-6; D unresolved. Trimming pared 7 bases from V and 4 bases from J, leaving 8 bases between. CDR3 length: 13 amino acids. Per germline, CDR1 MNHEY and CDR2 SMNVEV (reference sequence). DNA for the CDR3: TGTGCCAGCACTGATATGTATAATTCACCCCTCCACTTT. Protein: CASTDMYNSPLHF.